The 13 T cell receptor beta chains presented below share a single source sample, sequenced in a study of glioma-infiltrating T cells after dendritic cell vaccination. The protocol was immunoSEQ multiplex PCR, while the TCRdb copy is restricted to in-frame clones and leaves out a portion. The sample lists some 70,000 clones; 81% were seen once. Material: blood, obtained before dendritic cell vaccination. These receptors all come from a human donor with glioblastoma.

The chain employs TRBV27 and TRBJ2-1; 14 bases map to TRBD2. Trimming at V came to 5 bases and at J to 6 bases, leaving 15 bases not matched to a gene. Germline V CDR1 and CDR2: MNHEY, SMNVEV (reference sequence). This CDR3 region has 19 residues. The CDR3 nucleotides read TGTGCCAGCAGTCGACGTTACACGCTCGGGACTAGCGGGGGCAATGAGCAGTTCTTC. Encoded protein: CASSRRYTLGTSGGNEQFF.

The J gene is TRBJ2-7, the V gene TRBV9; D is possibly TRBD1 (6 bases). Germline V gives CDR1 SGDLS, CDR2 YYNGEE. The CDR3 runs 14 residues. V was shortened by 3 bases and J by 3 bases, with 13 bases between the two germline ends. CDR3 coding DNA: TGTGCCAGCAGCGCCGGGGACACCCTCTACGAGCAGTACTTC. Translating gives CASSAGDTLYEQYF.

The rearrangement uses TRBV7-8 and TRBJ1-6; 8 bases agree with TRBD1. Germline V lookup: CDR1 SGHVS, CDR2 FQNEAQ. The CDR3 runs 14 residues. V lost 5 bases and J lost 8; bases outside the gene matches: 5. CDR3 loop: CASSPGTGYSPLHF. CDR3 nucleotides: TGTGCCAGCAGCCCGGGGACAGGTTATTCACCCCTCCACTTT.

This rearrangement joins TRBV7-6 to TRBJ2-5, with 10 bases aligning to TRBD2. V shed 4 bases, J shed 4 bases, and the junction held 6 bases outside the gene matches. This CDR3 spans 15 amino acids. Germline V lookup: CDR1 SGHVS, CDR2 FNYEAQ. In DNA form, the CDR3 reads TGTGCCAGCAGCTATAAAGCGGGGGGGCGAGAGACCCAGTACTTC. It specifies CASSYKAGGRETQYF. Looking up the rest from reference TRBV7-6 and TRBJ2-5 gives the full variable domain: GAGVSQSPRYKVTKRGQDVALRCDPISGHVSLYWYRQALGQGPEFLTYFNYEAQQDKSGLPNDRFSAERPEGSISTLTIQRTEQRDSAMYRCASSYKAGGRETQYFGPGTRLLVL.

In DNA, the CDR3 is TGCGCCAGCAGCCAAGACAGGGGCGGTGTAGATACGCAGTATTTT. This translates into CASSQDRGGVDTQYF. The chain uses TRBV4-1 and TRBJ2-3; D is possibly TRBD1 (6 bases). The V and J ends lost 0 bases and 5 bases respectively, with 12 bases between them. This CDR3 is built from 15 residues. The germline CDR1 and CDR2 sequences are MGHRA and YSYEKL.

The genes are TRBV2 and TRBJ1-5; D unclear. There are 14 residues in the CDR3. V was cut by 10 bases and J by 4 bases, with 17 bases left in between. Looked up from germline, CDR1 is SNHLY and CDR2 is FYNNEI. The CDR3 sequence is CATQLSLGNQPQHF. For the CDR3, the DNA is TGTGCCACGCAACTAAGTTTAGGAAATCAGCCCCAGCATTTT. The variable domain in full, completed from reference TRBV2 and TRBJ1-5, reads EPEVTQTPSHQVTQMGQEVILRCVPISNHLYFYWYRQILGQKVEFLVSFYNNEISEKSEIFDDQFSVERPDGSNFTLKIRSTKLEDSAMYFCATQLSLGNQPQHFGDGTRLSIL.

The chain links TRBV7-2 to TRBJ2-7, with a weak D call TRBD1 (6 bases). The CDR3 is 14 residues long. The V and J ends lost 5 bases and 3 bases respectively, with 14 bases between them. Germline V lookup: CDR1 SGHTA, CDR2 FQGNSA. The CDR3 protein is CASSVYRADYEQYF. DNA for the CDR3: TGTGCCAGCAGCGTATACAGGGCTGACTACGAGCAGTACTTC.

J is TRBJ1-1 and V is TRBV7-6; tentative D call: TRBD1 (5 bases). This CDR3 is built from 17 residues. Trimming took 4 bases from V and 6 from J, leaving 24 bases between them. Germline-derived CDR1 and CDR2 are SGHVS and FNYEAQ. The CDR3 loop is CASSSHPPREVSAEAFF. The CDR3 nucleotides read TGTGCCAGCAGCTCCCACCCCCCCAGGGAGGTTAGCGCTGAAGCTTTCTTT.

The chain has TRBV2 and TRBJ2-7, with 16 bases identical to TRBD2. CDR1 is SNHLY, CDR2 FYNNEI, per germline. The ends lost 6 bases at V and 0 bases at J; junction bases unmatched: 8. This CDR3 has 18 amino acids. CDR3 residues: CASRVPGLAGGSSYEQYF. CDR3 coding DNA: TGTGCCAGCAGGGTCCCGGGACTAGCGGGGGGGAGCTCCTACGAGCAGTACTTC.

The gene calls are TRBV21-1 and TRBJ2-7; the table's D call of TRBD2 was not tested on the DNA. TRBV21-1 is given as a pseudogene. The CDR3 covers 15 residues. CDR3 coding DNA: TGTGCCAGCAATTTGGGAGGGGTCCCCTCCTACGAGCAGTACTTC. Translating gives CASNLGGVPSYEQYF.

A few counts support this clone. The DNA for the CDR3 is TGTGCCAGCAGCTGGGGACAGTCCTATGGCTACACCTTC. Its translation is CASSWGQSYGYTF. The chain uses TRBV5-6 and TRBJ1-2; 7 bases are a match to TRBD1. Looked up from germline, CDR1 is SGHDT and CDR2 is YYEEEE. V shed 3 bases, J shed 4 bases, and the junction held 3 bases outside the gene matches. CDR3 length: 13 residues.

This chain links TRBV19 with TRBJ2-7, with D maybe TRBD1 (6 bases). This CDR3 is built from 15 residues. Between the trimmed V and J ends, which lost 1 base and 4 bases, there was a span of 14 bases. Germline V gene sequence: CDR1 LNHDA, CDR2 SQIVND (reference sequence). CDR3 loop: CASSIAETGSYEQYF. CDR3 DNA sequence: TGTGCCAGTAGTATAGCCGAGACAGGATCGTACGAGCAGTACTTC.

The genes are TRBV9 and TRBJ2-3, with 11 bases that match TRBD2. The V gene end was trimmed by 1 base and the J gene end by 0 bases; junction bases not matched to a gene: 4. The CDR3 loop spans 17 amino acids. CDR1 and CDR2 (germline): SGDLS, YYNGEE. The CDR3 here is CASSVRGLAASTDTQYF. The CDR3 DNA sequence: TGTGCCAGCAGCGTAAGGGGACTAGCGGCTAGCACAGATACGCAGTATTTT.